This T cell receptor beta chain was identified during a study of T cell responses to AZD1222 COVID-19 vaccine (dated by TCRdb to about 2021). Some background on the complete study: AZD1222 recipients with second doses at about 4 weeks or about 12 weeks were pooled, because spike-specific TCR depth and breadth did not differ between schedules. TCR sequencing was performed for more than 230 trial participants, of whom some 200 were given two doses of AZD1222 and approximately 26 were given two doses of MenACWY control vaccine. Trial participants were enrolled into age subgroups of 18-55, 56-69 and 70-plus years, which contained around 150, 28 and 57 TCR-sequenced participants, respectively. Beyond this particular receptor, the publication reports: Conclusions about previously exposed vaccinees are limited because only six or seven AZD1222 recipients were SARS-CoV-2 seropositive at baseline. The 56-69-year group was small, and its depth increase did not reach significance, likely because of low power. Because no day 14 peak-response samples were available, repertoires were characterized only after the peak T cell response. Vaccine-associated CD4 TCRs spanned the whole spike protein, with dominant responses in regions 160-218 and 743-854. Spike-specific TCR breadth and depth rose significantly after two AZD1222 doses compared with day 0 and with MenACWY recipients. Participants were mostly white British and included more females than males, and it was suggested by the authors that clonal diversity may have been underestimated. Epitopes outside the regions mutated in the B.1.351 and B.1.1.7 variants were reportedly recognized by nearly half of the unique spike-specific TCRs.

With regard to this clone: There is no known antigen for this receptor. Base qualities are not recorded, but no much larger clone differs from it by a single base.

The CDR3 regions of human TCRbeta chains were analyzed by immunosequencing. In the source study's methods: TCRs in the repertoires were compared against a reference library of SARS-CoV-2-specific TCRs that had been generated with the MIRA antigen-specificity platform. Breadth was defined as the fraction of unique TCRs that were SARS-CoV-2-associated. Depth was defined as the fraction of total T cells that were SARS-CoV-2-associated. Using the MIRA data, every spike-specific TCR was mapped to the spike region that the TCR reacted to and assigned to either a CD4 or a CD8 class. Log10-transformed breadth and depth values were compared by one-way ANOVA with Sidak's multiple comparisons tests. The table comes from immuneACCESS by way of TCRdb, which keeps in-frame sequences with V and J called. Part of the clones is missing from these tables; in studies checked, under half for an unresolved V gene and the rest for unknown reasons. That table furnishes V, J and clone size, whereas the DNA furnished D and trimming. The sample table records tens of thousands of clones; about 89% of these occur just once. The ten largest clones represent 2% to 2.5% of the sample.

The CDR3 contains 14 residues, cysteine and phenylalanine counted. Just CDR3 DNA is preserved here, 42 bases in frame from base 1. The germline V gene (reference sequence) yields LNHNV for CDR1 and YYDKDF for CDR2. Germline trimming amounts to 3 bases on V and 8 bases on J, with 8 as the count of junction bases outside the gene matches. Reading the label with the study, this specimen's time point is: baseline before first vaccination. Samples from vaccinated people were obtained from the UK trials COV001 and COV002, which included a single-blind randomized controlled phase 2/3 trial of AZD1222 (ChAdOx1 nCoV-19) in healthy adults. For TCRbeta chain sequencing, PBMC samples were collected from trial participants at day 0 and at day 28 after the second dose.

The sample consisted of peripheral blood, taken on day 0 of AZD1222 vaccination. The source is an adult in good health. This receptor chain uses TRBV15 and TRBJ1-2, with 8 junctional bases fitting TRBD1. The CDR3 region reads CATSRADRGRGYTF. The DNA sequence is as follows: TGTGCCACCAGCAGGGCCGACAGGGGCCGGGGCTACACCTTC.